This TCR beta chain stems from a study of technical replicates of blood from a few donors (dated by TCRdb to the late 2010s). The receptor library was made with the immunoSEQ multiplex PCR assay. The table was pulled from immuneACCESS by TCRdb, which kept in-frame rearrangements only. Such tables lose some clones; where checked, under half of the loss comes from unresolved V genes, and the rest has no known cause. Here the sample has some 73,000 clones; 90% occur a single time. Together, the top ten hold 4.5% to 5% of the sample. On this clone: Its antigen is not yet known. No base-level quality is on record; no much larger clone is a single base apart.

CDR1 is given as SGHTA and CDR2 as FQGNSA, both from the germline V gene. At the junction V is shortened by 6 bases and J by 1 base, with 7 bases in between. CDR3 length: 13 amino acids, cysteine to phenylalanine. This entry keeps only the CDR3 DNA: 39 bases, framed from base 1. The origin of this receptor is a human donor in good health. Some clones in this sample may be carry-over from other donors' samples. The sequencing input was PBMCs. In this chain, TRBV7-2 is recombined with TRBJ1-3; the D gene is unclear. The DNA sequence follows: TGTGCCAGCAGTCCGGGGTCTGGAAACACCATATATTTT. It encodes CASSPGSGNTIYF.